Listed here are 32 T cell receptor beta chains from one sample, sequenced in a study of blood T cell repertoires in COVID-19. Profiling relied on immunoSEQ multiplex PCR, and the TCRdb table lists in-frame clones only, not all of them. The table includes roughly 140,000 clones, 78% detected once. Sequenced material: peripheral blood. The receptors come from a woman in her fifties or sixties with acute or convalescent COVID-19.

The chain is built from TRBV29-1 and TRBJ2-5; 11 positions match TRBD1. The trim removed 2 bases at V and 8 bases at J, leaving 13 bases unmatched. This CDR3 is 16 amino acids long. Germline CDR1 is SQVTM and CDR2 is ANQGSEA. The CDR3 loop is CSVEMGQGGTFDTQYF. CDR3 coding DNA: TGCAGCGTTGAAATGGGACAGGGGGGGACCTTCGATACCCAGTACTTC.

The chain links TRBV7-9 to TRBJ1-4; D unresolved. The CDR3 loop spans 15 amino acids. Germline loops: CDR1 SEHNR, CDR2 FQNEAQ (reference sequence). The V end was cut by 4 bases, the J end by 11 bases, with 20 bases between. The CDR3 DNA sequence: TGTGCCAGCAGCTCCAGACATTTCATTCCTCCCAAACTGTTTTTT. Protein: CASSSRHFIPPKLFF.

Only one count was recorded for this clone. The V and J genes are TRBV11-2 and TRBJ1-6; no clear D gene. Germline V gives CDR1 SGHAT, CDR2 FQNNGV. Trimming left V 5 bases short and J 6 bases short, with 5 bases between. The length of the CDR3 is 12 residues. The CDR3 DNA is TGTGCCAGCAGCCTTTTTAATTCACCCCTCCACTTT. It translates to CASSLFNSPLHF.

This clone occurred a few times. The J gene is TRBJ2-2, the V gene TRBV21-1; the table's D gene call, TRBD1, was not cross checked with the DNA. TRBV21-1 is described as a pseudogene. The CDR3 sequence is 15 residues long. CDR3 amino acids: CASLRRQRENGELFF. As DNA, the CDR3 is TGTGCCAGCCTCAGACGACAAAGAGAAAACGGGGAGCTGTTTTTT.

J is TRBJ2-2 and V is TRBV19; D might be TRBD1 (6 bases). V shed 4 bases and J shed 7 bases, with 19 bases lying between them. The V gene's germline CDR1 is LNHDA and CDR2 SQIVND (reference sequence). The CDR3 is 16 amino acids. CDR3 in amino acids: CASSSSGTNSRGELFF. The CDR3 DNA reads TGTGCCAGTAGTAGTTCCGGGACAAACTCGCGCGGGGAGCTGTTTTTT.

The chain is built from TRBV19 and TRBJ1-1; no firm D call. The germline CDR1 and CDR2 sequences are LNHDA and SQIVND (reference sequence). V was clipped by 5 bases and J by 9 bases, with 13 bases between them. There are 12 residues in the CDR3. Here the CDR3 reads CASSRDWQKAFF. In nucleotides, the CDR3 is TGTGCCAGTAGTCGCGACTGGCAAAAAGCTTTCTTT.

This clone was recorded only once. The J gene is TRBJ2-3, the V gene TRBV30, with TRBD2 as a possible D gene (5 bases). Germline-derived CDR1 and CDR2 are GTSNPN and SVGIG (reference sequence). V lost 2 bases and J lost 4, with 16 bases in between. This CDR3 is built from 15 residues. The CDR3 DNA follows: TGTGCCTGGAGTACTACGGGGAGCCTGCCAGATACGCAGTATTTT. Its protein is CAWSTTGSLPDTQYF.

This clone has a single count. The rearrangement uses TRBV10-3 and TRBJ1-4, with D unresolved. CDR1 and CDR2 (germline): ENHRY, SYGVKD. Between the trimmed V and J ends, which lost 0 bases and 8 bases, there was a span of 7 bases. This CDR3 comprises 13 residues. The DNA for the CDR3 is TGTGCCATCAGTGAGTCGACGGGAGAAAAACTGTTTTTT. It yields the protein CAISESTGEKLFF.

The chain uses TRBV11-2 and TRBJ2-1, with 8 nucleotides matching TRBD1. V was pared by 3 bases and J by 1 base, with 5 bases of the junction left unmatched. Germline assignment: CDR1 SGHAT and CDR2 FQNNGV. This CDR3 has 16 residues. CDR3 sequence reads: CASSFPRQGSYNEQFF. DNA of the CDR3: TGTGCCAGCAGCTTCCCCCGACAGGGGTCCTACAATGAGCAGTTCTTC.

The genes are TRBV10-3 and TRBJ1-4; the match to TRBD1 covers 7 bases. The V and J ends lost 8 bases and 13 bases, in that order; junction bases with no gene match: 10. The CDR3 runs to 12 residues. Looked up from germline, CDR1 is ENHRY and CDR2 is SYGVKD. The CDR3 region has the DNA TGTGCCATCGGACAGGACCTAGGAGGACTGTTTTTT. Translation: CAIGQDLGGLFF.

The V gene is TRBV19, the J gene TRBJ1-3; possible D gene TRBD1, 6 bases. This CDR3 is built from 15 residues. CDR1 is LNHDA, CDR2 SQIVND, per germline (reference sequence). Trimming removed 4 bases from V and 4 bases from J, with 14 bases in between. CDR3 bases: TGTGCCAGTAGTACACAGGGAACAAGGGGAAACACCATATATTTT. This encodes CASSTQGTRGNTIYF. The entire variable domain, with the rest obtained from reference TRBV19 and TRBJ1-3, is as follows: DGGITQSPKYLFRKEGQNVTLSCEQNLNHDAMYWYRQDPGQGLRLIYYSQIVNDFQKGDIAEGYSVSREKKESFPLTVTSAQKNPTAFYLCASSTQGTRGNTIYFGEGSWLTVV.

This rearrangement joins TRBV9 to TRBJ1-1; 9 bases fit TRBD1. CDR1 is SGDLS and CDR2 is YYNGEE in the germline V gene. The CDR3 sequence is 15 residues long. V was pared by 3 bases and J by 2 bases, with 5 bases of the junction left unmatched. The CDR3 nucleotides are TGTGCCAGCAGCGCACAGGGGGCTATAAACACTGAAGCTTTCTTT. It yields the protein CASSAQGAINTEAFF.

CDR3 region: CASSPPGTGSEQFF. The CDR3 DNA reads as TGTGCCAGCAGCCCCCCCGGGACAGGGAGTGAGCAGTTCTTC. The gene calls are TRBV11-2 and TRBJ2-1; 9 bases are a match to TRBD1. V shed 5 bases, J shed 9 bases, and the junction held 8 bases outside the gene matches. From germline, CDR1 is SGHAT and CDR2 FQNNGV. This CDR3 has 14 amino acids.

This clone showed up just a few times. The chain combines TRBV11-2 with TRBJ1-5; 8 bases match TRBD1. Germline CDR1 reads SGHAT; CDR2 reads FQNNGV. Unmatched junction bases numbered 1, after V lost 1 base and J lost 2 bases. This CDR3 contains 15 residues. The CDR3 bases are TGTGCCAGCAGCTTAGGACAGGGGCGCAATCAGCCCCAGCATTTT. Protein: CASSLGQGRNQPQHF.

The genes are TRBV28 and TRBJ1-2; the match to TRBD1 covers 7 bases. Germline loops: CDR1 MDHEN, CDR2 SYDVKM. The junction had 13 bases not matched to a gene; V was cut back by 8 bases and J by 7 bases. This CDR3 comprises 14 residues. CDR3 region: CASLLQRGLGGYTF. The CDR3 DNA follows: TGTGCCAGCCTTTTGCAAAGGGGGCTGGGTGGCTACACCTTC.

The chain joins TRBV7-8 to TRBJ2-6; D remains unclear. CDR3 length: 17 amino acids. Germline CDR1 SGHVS, CDR2 FQNEAQ. V was shortened by 0 bases and J by 0 bases, with 9 bases between the two germline ends. CDR3 DNA sequence: TGTGCCAGCAGCTTAGCAGATGGGCCCTCTGGGGCCAACGTCCTGACTTTC. This gives the protein CASSLADGPSGANVLTF. The whole variable domain, filled in from reference TRBV7-8 and TRBJ2-6, reads GAGVSQSPRYKVAKRGQDVALRCDPISGHVSLFWYQQALGQGPEFLTYFQNEAQLDKSGLPSDRFFAERPEGSVSTLKIQRTQQEDSAVYLCASSLADGPSGANVLTFGAGSRLTVL.

This chain uses TRBV7-9 with TRBJ2-7, with D maybe TRBD1 (6 bases). Looked up from germline, CDR1 is SEHNR and CDR2 is FQNEAQ (reference sequence). Trimming pared 1 base from V and 6 bases from J, leaving 13 bases between. This CDR3 has 14 amino acids. Here the CDR3 reads CASSLEGTKGEQYF. The CDR3 region has the DNA TGTGCCAGCAGCTTAGAGGGGACAAAGGGCGAGCAGTACTTC.

DNA for the CDR3: TGTGCCAGCAGCACCAGGGCAGTCAGCACAGATACGCAGTATTTT. Its translation: CASSTRAVSTDTQYF. This rearrangement joins TRBV11-2 to TRBJ2-3; possible D gene TRBD1, 5 bases. Trimming took off 5 bases at V and 0 bases at J, with 12 bases between the two ends. This CDR3 spans 15 amino acids. Germline V CDR1 and CDR2: SGHAT, FQNNGV.

This sequence joins TRBV6-6 and TRBJ1-5, with D perhaps TRBD1 (6 bases). The CDR3 has 15 amino acids. Trimming left V 5 bases short and J 3 bases short, with 14 bases between. Germline V gene data show CDR1 as MNHNY and CDR2 as SVGAGI (reference sequence). CDR3 amino acids: CASSAGTLSNQPQHF. The DNA for the CDR3 is TGTGCCAGCAGTGCTGGGACACTTTCCAATCAGCCCCAGCATTTT.

This chain connects TRBV6-5 to TRBJ2-1; D unclear. V was cut by 6 bases and J by 3 bases, with 9 bases left in between. Germline V gene lookup returns CDR1 MNHEY and CDR2 SVGAGI. The CDR3 has 13 residues. CDR3 coding DNA: TGTGCCAGCAGCACTTATATCTACAATGAGCAGTTCTTC. It codes for CASSTYIYNEQFF.

This chain links TRBV19 with TRBJ1-2, with D uncertain. CDR3 length equals 12 residues. CDR1 is LNHDA and CDR2 is SQIVND in the germline V gene (reference sequence). With 4 bases removed from V and 7 bases from J, the gap between germline ends came to 10 bases. The CDR3 DNA reads TGTGCCAGTAGTAATCAGGCCGGTGGCTACACCTTC. Encoded protein: CASSNQAGGYTF.

The V call is TRBV11-2, the J call TRBJ1-1; D is possibly TRBD1 (5 bases). Trimming left V 0 bases short and J 7 bases short, with 15 bases between. Germline lookup yields CDR1 SGHAT and CDR2 FQNNGV. This CDR3 comprises 15 residues. For the CDR3, the DNA is TGTGCCAGCAGCTTAGATGCGACAGCCTCACGTGAAGCTTTCTTT. It specifies CASSLDATASREAFF.

This clone appeared a single time. The chain carries TRBV2 and TRBJ2-7; D is unclear. Germline V gives CDR1 SNHLY, CDR2 FYNNEI. This CDR3 comprises 12 residues. Trimming took 7 bases from V and 2 from J, leaving 9 bases between them. CDR3 sequence reads: CASKAGAYEQYF. CDR3 nucleotides: TGTGCCAGCAAAGCCGGAGCCTACGAGCAGTACTTC.

The chain combines TRBV28 with TRBJ2-5, with D unclear. The germline V and J ends were trimmed by 7 bases and 1 base, with 10 bases remaining between them. In germline, CDR1 is MDHEN, CDR2 SYDVKM. The CDR3 length is 13 residues. The chain's CDR3 is CASTSGFQETQYF. The DNA of the CDR3 is TGTGCCAGCACCTCAGGATTCCAAGAGACCCAGTACTTC.

The chain has TRBV19 and TRBJ2-6; 8 bases are shared with TRBD1. The junction had 8 bases not matched to a gene; V was cut back by 6 bases and J by 1 base. Germline lookup yields CDR1 LNHDA and CDR2 SQIVND (reference sequence). This CDR3 is 17 amino acids long. The CDR3 nucleotides read TGTGCCAGTAGGTTAGACAGGGGATTTTCTGGGGCCAACGTCCTGACTTTC. The encoded protein is CASRLDRGFSGANVLTF.

V and J are TRBV5-1 and TRBJ2-3; TRBD2 agrees at 11 bases. The CDR3 consists of 16 residues. Per germline, CDR1 SGHRS and CDR2 YFSETQ. The J segment lost 2 bases and the V segment lost 4 bases, leaving 6 bases of the junction unmatched. The DNA for the CDR3 is TGCGCCAGCAGCCCACGACTAGCGGGACACACAGATACGCAGTATTTT. Its protein is CASSPRLAGHTDTQYF. The full variable domain, rest sourced from reference TRBV5-1 and TRBJ2-3, is KAGVTQTPRYLIKTRGQQVTLSCSPISGHRSVSWYQQTPGQGLQFLFEYFSETQRNKGNFPGRFSGRQFSNSRSEMNVSTLELGDSALYLCASSPRLAGHTDTQYFGPGTRLTVL.

The V call is TRBV19, the J call TRBJ1-1; 7 nucleotides line up with TRBD1. V lost 7 bases and J lost 1; bases outside the gene matches: 3. Germline lookup yields CDR1 LNHDA and CDR2 SQIVND (reference sequence). The CDR3 totals 13 residues. CDR3 bases: TGTGCCAGTACGGACAGGAAGAACACTGAAGCTTTCTTT. Its protein product is CASTDRKNTEAFF.

The genes are TRBV20-1 and TRBJ1-1; D ambiguous. Germline assignment: CDR1 DFQATT and CDR2 SNEGSKA (reference sequence). V dropped 3 bases and J dropped 0 bases, with 14 bases sitting between them. This CDR3 has 15 amino acids. The CDR3 coding sequence is TGCAGTGCTAGTAGAAATCGGCGGATGAACACTGAAGCTTTCTTT. Translating it yields CSASRNRRMNTEAFF.

The chain recombines TRBV7-8 with TRBJ2-3; 10 bases are a match to TRBD2. This CDR3 has 16 residues. Looked up from germline, CDR1 is SGHVS and CDR2 is FQNEAQ. Germline trimming cut 5 bases from V and 4 bases from J; bases unmatched to any gene: 9. The CDR3 DNA reads TGTGCCAGCAGCGGCTCTAGCGGGAGATCGTCAGATACGCAGTATTTT. Translating gives CASSGSSGRSSDTQYF.

V gene TRBV4-2 combines with J gene TRBJ2-7; TRBD2 agrees at 9 bases. There are 16 residues in the CDR3. Looked up from germline, CDR1 is LGHNA and CDR2 is YNFKEQ. The V and J ends lost 2 bases and 1 base, in that order; junction bases with no gene match: 6. CDR3 DNA sequence: TGTGCCAGCAGCCAAAACCTAGCGGGACGATCCTACGAGCAGTACTTC. This encodes CASSQNLAGRSYEQYF.

The chain joins TRBV27 to TRBJ1-1, with D tentatively TRBD1 (6 bases). V was pared by 6 bases and J by 0 bases, with 17 bases between. Germline V CDR1 and CDR2: MNHEY, SMNVEV (reference sequence). The CDR3 spans 16 residues. CDR3 amino acids: CASSKSRGGMNTEAFF. As DNA, the CDR3 is TGTGCCAGCAGCAAGTCGAGGGGGGGAATGAACACTGAAGCTTTCTTT.

The CDR3 sequence is CATSRAGNLPGYTF. CDR3 in DNA: TGTGCCACCAGCAGAGCAGGAAATCTTCCGGGCTACACCTTC. The rearrangement links TRBV15 to TRBJ1-2, with D uncertain. Germline assignment: CDR1 LNHNV and CDR2 YYDKDF (reference sequence). V shed 1 base and J shed 8 bases, with 14 bases lying between them. CDR3 size: 14 residues. The entire variable domain, with the rest obtained from reference TRBV15 and TRBJ1-2, is as follows: DAMVIQNPRYQVTQFGKPVTLSCSQTLNHNVMYWYQQKSSQAPKLLFHYYDKDFNNEADTPDNFQSRRPNTSFCFLDIRSPGLGDTAMYLCATSRAGNLPGYTFGSGTRLTVV.